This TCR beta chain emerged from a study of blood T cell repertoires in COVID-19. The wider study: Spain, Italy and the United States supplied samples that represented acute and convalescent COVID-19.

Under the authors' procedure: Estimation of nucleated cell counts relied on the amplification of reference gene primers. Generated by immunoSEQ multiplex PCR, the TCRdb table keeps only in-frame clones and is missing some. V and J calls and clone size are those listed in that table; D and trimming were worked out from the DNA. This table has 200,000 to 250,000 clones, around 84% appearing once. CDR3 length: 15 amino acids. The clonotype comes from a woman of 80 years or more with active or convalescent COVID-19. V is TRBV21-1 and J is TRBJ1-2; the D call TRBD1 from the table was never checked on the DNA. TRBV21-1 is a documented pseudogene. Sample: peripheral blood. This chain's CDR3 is CASSKGDRGFDGYTF. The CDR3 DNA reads TGTGCCAGCAGCAAAGGGGACAGGGGGTTTGATGGCTACACCTTC.